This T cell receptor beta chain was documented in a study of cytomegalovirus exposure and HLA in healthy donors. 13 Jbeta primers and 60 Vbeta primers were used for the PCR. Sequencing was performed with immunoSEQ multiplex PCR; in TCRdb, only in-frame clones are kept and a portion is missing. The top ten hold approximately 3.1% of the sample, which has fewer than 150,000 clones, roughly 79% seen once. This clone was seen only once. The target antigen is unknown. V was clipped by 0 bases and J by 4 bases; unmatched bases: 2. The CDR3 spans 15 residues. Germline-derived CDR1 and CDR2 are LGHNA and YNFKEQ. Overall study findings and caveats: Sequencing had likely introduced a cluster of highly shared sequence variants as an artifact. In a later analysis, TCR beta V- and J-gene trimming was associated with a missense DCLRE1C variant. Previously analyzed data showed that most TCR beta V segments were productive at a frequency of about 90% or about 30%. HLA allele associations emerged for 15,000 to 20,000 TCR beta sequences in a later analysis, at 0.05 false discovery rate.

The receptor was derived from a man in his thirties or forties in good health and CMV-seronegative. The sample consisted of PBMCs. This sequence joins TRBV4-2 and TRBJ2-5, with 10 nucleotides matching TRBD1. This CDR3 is CASSQETGGGETQYF. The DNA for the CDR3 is TGTGCCAGCAGCCAAGAGACAGGGGGCGGAGAGACCCAGTACTTC.